A single sample gave rise to the 15 T cell receptor beta chains below, sequenced in a study of siplizumab effects on memory and regulatory T cells. Produced via immunoSEQ multiplex PCR; TCRdb's table is partial and in-frame only. This table holds approximately 91,000 clones, around 95% found once. The sample comprised CD8+ T cells sorted from blood. The receptors stem from a human donor in good health.

V and J are TRBV14 and TRBJ2-7; D is uncertain. Germline values: CDR1 SGHDN, CDR2 FVKESK. The CDR3 has 13 residues. V was pared by 4 bases and J by 7 bases, with 14 bases between. CDR3 DNA: TGTGCCAGCAGCCCATCACGAACCTGGGAGCAGTACTTC. It translates to CASSPSRTWEQYF.

V is TRBV5-1 and J is TRBJ1-1; D not resolved. Trimming took 8 bases from V and 0 from J, leaving 5 bases between them. Germline CDR1 reads SGHRS; CDR2 reads YFSETQ. The CDR3 length is 11 residues. CDR3 bases: TGCGCCAGTCGACTGAACACTGAAGCTTTCTTT. Protein product: CASRLNTEAFF. Combining the CDR3 with reference TRBV5-1 and TRBJ1-1 gives the whole variable domain KAGVTQTPRYLIKTRGQQVTLSCSPISGHRSVSWYQQTPGQGLQFLFEYFSETQRNKGNFPGRFSGRQFSNSRSEMNVSTLELGDSALYLCASRLNTEAFFGQGTRLTVV.

This chain uses TRBV5-6 with TRBJ2-5; 9 bases line up with TRBD2. Unmatched junction bases numbered 9, after V lost 4 bases and J lost 5 bases. This CDR3 has 15 residues. CDR1 SGHDT and CDR2 YYEEEE come from the germline V gene. In DNA form, the CDR3 reads TGTGCCAGCAGCCCGGGGACTAGCTCCTTGGAGACCCAGTACTTC. This codes for CASSPGTSSLETQYF.

The chain has TRBV19 and TRBJ2-1, with unresolved D. This CDR3 is built from 11 residues. Trimming took off 3 bases at V and 9 bases at J, with 6 bases between the two ends. The germline CDR1 and CDR2 sequences are LNHDA and SQIVND (reference sequence). CDR3 in DNA: TGTGCCAGTAGTATTCGGTCTGAGCAGTTCTTC. Amino acids: CASSIRSEQFF.

The chain carries TRBV7-9 and TRBJ2-1, with D tentatively TRBD1 or TRBD2 (5 bases each). Trimming removed 4 bases from V and 2 bases from J, with 15 bases in between. The CDR3 covers 16 residues. CDR1 is SEHNR and CDR2 is FQNEAQ in the germline V gene (reference sequence). The CDR3 region has the DNA TGTGCCAGCAGCTCCTGGGAGCAGGGCGCCTACAATGAGCAGTTCTTC. Translation: CASSSWEQGAYNEQFF.

Concerning this clone: The same CDR3 also results from other DNA sequences found in this sample. V gene TRBV28 combines with J gene TRBJ1-1; D might be TRBD1 (5 bases). The V and J ends lost 3 bases and 8 bases respectively, with 16 bases between them. Germline CDR1 and CDR2: MDHEN and SYDVKM. This CDR3 has 14 residues. Here the CDR3 reads CASSFVFLGPEAFF. For the CDR3, the DNA is TGTGCCAGCAGTTTTGTTTTTTTGGGACCGGAAGCTTTCTTT.

V gene TRBV9 combines with J gene TRBJ2-1, with D unresolved. With 0 bases removed from V and 0 bases from J, the gap between germline ends came to 10 bases. Germline V gene sequence: CDR1 SGDLS, CDR2 YYNGEE. CDR3 length: 16 residues. The chain's CDR3 is CASSVGGRSSYNEQFF. In DNA, the CDR3 is TGTGCCAGCAGCGTAGGAGGCCGGAGCTCCTACAATGAGCAGTTCTTC.

The chain links TRBV9 to TRBJ2-1; 12 bases line up with TRBD2. The junction had 3 bases not matched to a gene; V was cut back by 3 bases and J by 8 bases. Germline CDR1 SGDLS, CDR2 YYNGEE. This CDR3 spans 14 amino acids. The CDR3 bases are TGTGCCAGCAGCGCTAGCGGGAGGGCCGATGAGCAGTTCTTC. Amino acid sequence: CASSASGRADEQFF.

The gene calls are TRBV30 and TRBJ2-7; D gene ambiguous. CDR1 GTSNPN and CDR2 SVGIG come from the germline V gene (reference sequence). The CDR3 is 13 amino acids. Trimming removed 7 bases from V and 7 bases from J, with 20 bases in between. CDR3 sequence: CASKSSSPKEQYF. The CDR3 DNA reads TGTGCCTCCAAATCGAGCAGCCCTAAAGAGCAGTACTTC.

V usage is TRBV6-8 and J usage is TRBJ2-1; 9 bases are shared with TRBD2. The CDR3 has 14 residues. V was clipped by 4 bases and J by 4 bases; unmatched bases: 2. Germline V gene data show CDR1 as MNHGY and CDR2 as SAAAGT. Here the CDR3 DNA reads TGTGCCAGCAGTTCCGCGGGGGGGTACAATGAGCAGTTCTTC. It encodes CASSSAGGYNEQFF.

The rearrangement joins TRBV4-2 to TRBJ2-4, with D possibly matching TRBD2 (6 bases). Trimming cost V 3 bases and J 0 bases, with 9 bases left between them. The V gene's germline CDR1 is LGHNA and CDR2 YNFKEQ. This CDR3 is built from 15 residues. CDR3 loop: CASSQLALAKNIQYF. CDR3 coding DNA: TGTGCCAGCAGCCAGCTAGCGCTAGCCAAAAACATTCAGTACTTC.

The chain uses TRBV5-5 and TRBJ1-1; possibly TRBD1 for D (6 bases). This CDR3 is built from 15 residues. Between the trimmed V and J ends, which lost 1 base and 5 bases, there was a span of 15 bases. Germline V gene sequence: CDR1 SGHKS, CDR2 YYEKEE (reference sequence). The CDR3 is CASSLIGGAWTEAFF. CDR3 nucleotides: TGTGCCAGCAGCTTGATCGGGGGCGCTTGGACTGAAGCTTTCTTT.

The gene calls are TRBV2 and TRBJ1-1, with D perhaps matching TRBD1 (6 bases). Between the trimmed V and J ends, which lost 4 bases and 5 bases, there was a span of 11 bases. The length of the CDR3 is 13 residues. Germline V gives CDR1 SNHLY, CDR2 FYNNEI. The CDR3 spells CASSVGGSTEAFF. CDR3 DNA sequence: TGTGCCAGCAGTGTAGGGGGGAGTACTGAAGCTTTCTTT.

The chain recombines TRBV9 with TRBJ2-3; TRBD2 matches at 7 bases. The CDR3 spans 15 residues. The germline V gene has CDR1 SGDLS and CDR2 YYNGEE. The V and J ends lost 0 bases and 0 bases, in that order; junction bases with no gene match: 1. CDR3 in DNA: TGTGCCAGCAGCGTAGAGCGGGGAAGCACAGATACGCAGTATTTT. Residues: CASSVERGSTDTQYF.

This clone occurred a few times. V and J are TRBV28 and TRBJ2-5; possibly TRBD2 for D (6 bases). The germline V gene encodes CDR1 MDHEN and CDR2 SYDVKM. Trimming pared 6 bases from V and 4 bases from J, leaving 21 bases between. This CDR3 region has 16 residues. The CDR3 coding sequence is TGTGCCAGCAGCACGGGACTGGTTCATAGAATAGAGACCCAGTACTTC. This encodes CASSTGLVHRIETQYF. Filled out from reference TRBV28 and TRBJ2-5, the complete variable domain reads DVKVTQSSRYLVKRTGEKVFLECVQDMDHENMFWYRQDPGLGLRLIYFSYDVKMKEKGDIPEGYSVSREKKERFSLILESASTNQTSMYLCASSTGLVHRIETQYFGPGTRLLVL.